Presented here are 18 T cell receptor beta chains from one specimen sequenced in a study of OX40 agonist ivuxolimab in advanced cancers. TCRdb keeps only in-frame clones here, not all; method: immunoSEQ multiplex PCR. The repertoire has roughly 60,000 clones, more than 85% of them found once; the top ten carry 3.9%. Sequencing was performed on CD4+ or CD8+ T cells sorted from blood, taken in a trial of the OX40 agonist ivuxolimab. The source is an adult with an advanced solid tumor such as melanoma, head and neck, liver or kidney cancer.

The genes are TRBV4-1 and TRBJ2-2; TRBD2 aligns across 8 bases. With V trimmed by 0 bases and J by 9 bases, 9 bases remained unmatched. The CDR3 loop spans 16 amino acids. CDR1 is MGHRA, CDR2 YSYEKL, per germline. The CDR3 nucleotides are TGCGCCAGCAGCCAAGATCAGGGAGCGGGGGTCAGGGAGCTGTTTTTT. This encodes CASSQDQGAGVRELFF.

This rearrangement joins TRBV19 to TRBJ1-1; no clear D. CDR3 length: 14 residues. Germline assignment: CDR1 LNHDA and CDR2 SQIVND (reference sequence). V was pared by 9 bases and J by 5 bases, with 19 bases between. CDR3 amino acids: CARSGAGSRTEAFF. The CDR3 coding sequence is TGTGCCAGGAGTGGAGCCGGCTCGCGAACTGAAGCTTTCTTT.

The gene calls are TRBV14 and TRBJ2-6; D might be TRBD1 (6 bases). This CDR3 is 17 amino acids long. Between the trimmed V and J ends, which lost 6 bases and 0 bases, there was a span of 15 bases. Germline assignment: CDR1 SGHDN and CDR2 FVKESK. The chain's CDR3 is CASSRTATSSGANVLTF. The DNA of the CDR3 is TGTGCCAGCAGTCGGACAGCAACCAGCTCTGGGGCCAACGTCCTGACTTTC.

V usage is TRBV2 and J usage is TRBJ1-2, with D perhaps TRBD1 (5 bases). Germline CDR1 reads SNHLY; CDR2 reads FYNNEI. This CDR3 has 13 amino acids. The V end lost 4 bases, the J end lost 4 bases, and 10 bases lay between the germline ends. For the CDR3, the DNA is TGTGCCAGCAGTGTGACAGAGGGCTATGGCTACACCTTC. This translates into CASSVTEGYGYTF.

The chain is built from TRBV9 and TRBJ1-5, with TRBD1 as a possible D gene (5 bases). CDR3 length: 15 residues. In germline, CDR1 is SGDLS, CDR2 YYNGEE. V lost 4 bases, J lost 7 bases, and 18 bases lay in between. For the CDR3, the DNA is TGTGCCAGCAGCCCGACGGGACTTGTAAAGCAGCCCCAGCATTTT. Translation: CASSPTGLVKQPQHF.

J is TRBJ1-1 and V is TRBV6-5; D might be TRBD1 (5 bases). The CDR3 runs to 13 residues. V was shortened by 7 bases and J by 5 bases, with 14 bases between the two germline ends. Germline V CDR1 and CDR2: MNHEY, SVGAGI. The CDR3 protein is CASTQGRGTEAFF. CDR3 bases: TGTGCCAGCACTCAGGGTCGGGGGACTGAAGCTTTCTTT.

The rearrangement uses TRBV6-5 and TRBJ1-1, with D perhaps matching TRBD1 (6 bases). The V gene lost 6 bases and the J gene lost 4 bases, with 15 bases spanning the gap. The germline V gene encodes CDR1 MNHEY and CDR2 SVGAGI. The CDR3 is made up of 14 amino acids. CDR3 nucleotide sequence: TGTGCCAGCAGCCTACAACAGGGCCTCACTGAAGCTTTCTTT. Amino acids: CASSLQQGLTEAFF.

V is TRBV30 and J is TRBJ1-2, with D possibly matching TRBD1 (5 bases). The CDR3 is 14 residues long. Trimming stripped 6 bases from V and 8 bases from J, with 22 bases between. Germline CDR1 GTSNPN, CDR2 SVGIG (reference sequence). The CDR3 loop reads CACLKRMTDSGYTF. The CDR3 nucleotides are TGTGCCTGCCTTAAGCGGATGACAGACAGCGGCTACACCTTC. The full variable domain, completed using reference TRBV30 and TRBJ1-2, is SQTIHQWPATLVQPVGSPLSLECTVEGTSNPNLYWYRQAAGRGLQLLFYSVGIGQISSEVPQNLSASRPQDRQFILSSKKLLLSDSGFYLCACLKRMTDSGYTFGSGTRLTVV.

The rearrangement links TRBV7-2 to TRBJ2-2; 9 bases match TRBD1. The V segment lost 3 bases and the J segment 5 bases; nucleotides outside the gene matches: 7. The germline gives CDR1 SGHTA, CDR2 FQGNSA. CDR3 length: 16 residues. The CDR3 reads CASSLGGQGITGELFF. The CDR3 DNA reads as TGTGCCAGCAGCTTGGGCGGACAGGGGATAACCGGGGAGCTGTTTTTT.

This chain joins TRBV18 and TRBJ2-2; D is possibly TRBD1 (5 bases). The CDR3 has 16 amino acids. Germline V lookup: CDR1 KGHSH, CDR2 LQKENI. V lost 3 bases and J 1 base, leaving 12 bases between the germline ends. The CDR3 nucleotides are TGTGCCAGCTCACCTTTTGGCAGGGAGAACACCGGGGAGCTGTTTTTT. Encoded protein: CASSPFGRENTGELFF.

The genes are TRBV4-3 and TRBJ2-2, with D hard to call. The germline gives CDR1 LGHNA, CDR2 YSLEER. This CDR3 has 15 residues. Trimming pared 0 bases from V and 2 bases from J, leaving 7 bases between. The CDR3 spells CASSQEPHNTGELFF. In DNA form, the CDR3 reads TGCGCCAGCAGCCAAGAACCCCACAACACCGGGGAGCTGTTTTTT.

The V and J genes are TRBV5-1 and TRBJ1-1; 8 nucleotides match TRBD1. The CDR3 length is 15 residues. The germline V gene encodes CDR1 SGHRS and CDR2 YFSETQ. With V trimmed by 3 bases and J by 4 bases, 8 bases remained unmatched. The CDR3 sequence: CASSSAGGAGTEAFF. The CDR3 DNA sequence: TGCGCCAGCAGCTCGGCAGGGGGCGCGGGCACTGAAGCTTTCTTT.

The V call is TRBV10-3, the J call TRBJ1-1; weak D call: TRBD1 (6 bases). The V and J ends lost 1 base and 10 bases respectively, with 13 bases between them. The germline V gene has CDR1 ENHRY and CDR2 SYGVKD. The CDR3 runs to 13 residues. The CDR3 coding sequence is TGTGCCATCAGTGAGTTAACAGGGCTAGGAGCTTTCTTT. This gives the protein CAISELTGLGAFF.

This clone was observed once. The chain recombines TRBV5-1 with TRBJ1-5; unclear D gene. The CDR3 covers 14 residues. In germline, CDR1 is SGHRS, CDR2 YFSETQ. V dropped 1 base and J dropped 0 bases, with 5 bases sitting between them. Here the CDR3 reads CASSLSYSNQPQHF. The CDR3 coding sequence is TGCGCCAGCAGCTTGTCTTATAGCAATCAGCCCCAGCATTTT.

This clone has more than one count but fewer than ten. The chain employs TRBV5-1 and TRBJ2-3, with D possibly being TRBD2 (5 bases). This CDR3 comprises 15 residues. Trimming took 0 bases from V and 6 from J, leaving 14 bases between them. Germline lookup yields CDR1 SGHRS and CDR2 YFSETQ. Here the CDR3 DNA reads TGCGCCAGCAGCTTGGCCGCCGGGGTAAGGGATACGCAGTATTTT. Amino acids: CASSLAAGVRDTQYF.

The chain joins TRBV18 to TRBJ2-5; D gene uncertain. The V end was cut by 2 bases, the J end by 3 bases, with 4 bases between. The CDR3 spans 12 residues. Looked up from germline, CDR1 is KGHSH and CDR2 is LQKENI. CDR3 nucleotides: TGTGCCAGCTCACCATCAAAAGAGACCCAGTACTTC. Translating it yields CASSPSKETQYF.

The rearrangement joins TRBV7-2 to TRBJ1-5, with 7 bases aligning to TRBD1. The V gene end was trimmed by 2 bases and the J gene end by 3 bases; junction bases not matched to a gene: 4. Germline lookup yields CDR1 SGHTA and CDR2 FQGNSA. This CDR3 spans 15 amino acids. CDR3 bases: TGTGCCAGCAGCTTATCAGGGGGTAACAATCAGCCCCAGCATTTT. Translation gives CASSLSGGNNQPQHF.

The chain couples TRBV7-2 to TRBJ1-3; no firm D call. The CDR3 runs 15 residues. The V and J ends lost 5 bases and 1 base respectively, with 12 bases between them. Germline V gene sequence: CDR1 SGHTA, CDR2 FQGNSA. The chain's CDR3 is CASSIAFGSGNTIYF. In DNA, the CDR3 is TGTGCCAGCAGCATTGCCTTCGGATCTGGAAACACCATATATTTT.